This TCR beta chain was recovered during a study of T cells in Graves' hyperthyroidism and ophthalmopathy (dated by TCRdb to about 2019). Background for the entire study: Peripheral blood was sampled at the time of initial diagnosis, prior to any treatment. Following sampling, methimazole starting at 30 mg daily was given to hyperthyroidism patients, and high-dose intravenous methylprednisolone was given to ophthalmopathy patients. To identify TCR V-J signatures that set the groups apart, the researchers used a discovery cohort of 90 to 100 patients, made up of 40 to 45 with Graves' ophthalmopathy and some 58 with stable Graves' hyperthyroidism. Thyroid tissue and blood T-cell repertoires from six Graves' hyperthyroidism patients were also compared in the study. An independent validation cohort of around 20 hyperthyroidism patients and about 15 patients who later progressed to ophthalmopathy tested prospective prediction of ophthalmopathy. The approximately 98 discovery patients were randomly divided into training and test sets at a 7:3 ratio. TCR Vbeta CDR3 sequencing of 120 to 150 peripheral blood samples (over 40 ophthalmopathy, about 74 hyperthyroidism and approximately 17 progressor patients) is reported in the paper. Beyond this particular receptor, the publication reports: Blood samples also contained most of the expanded thyroid clonotypes (frequency above 0.001), which suggests that blood repertoires may reflect thyroid immune responses. In cross-validation, a model built on a 13 V-J signature told ophthalmopathy apart from stable hyperthyroidism with less than 90% sensitivity and about 81% specificity, and in testing the same model reached 80%/75%. In validation, progression to ophthalmopathy was predicted by the model with 70.59% sensitivity and around 76% specificity, a median of about 6.4 months before onset. Sample size was not statistically predetermined, and investigators were not blinded to group allocation.

This clonotype was observed a handful of times. It lacks a known antigen. It has no much larger one-base neighbor in the sample; base qualities were not kept. Stable Graves' hyperthyroidism was defined as no progression to ophthalmopathy during 18 months of follow-up. Hyperthyroidism patients were aged 18 to 65 years and newly diagnosed, with disease duration of less than 2 months. The study excluded patients with uncontrolled infections, other autoimmune diseases, pregnancy or lactation. Clinical symptoms, serum thyroxine and TRAb, thyroid ultrasound, and orbital computed tomography formed the basis for the diagnoses. PBMCs were separated from under 12 ml of fresh peripheral blood using Ficoll-Paque density gradient centrifugation. Trizol reagent was used to extract total RNA, and RNA quality was then checked on an Agilent 2100 Bioanalyzer. As encoded in the germline V gene, CDR1 is SGDLS while CDR2 is YYNGEE. V and J are trimmed by 2 bases and 3 bases, and the gene matches miss 15 bases of the junction. The CDR3 holds 18 amino acids from the cysteine to the phenylalanine. The only DNA kept is the CDR3, 54 bases in frame from the first base.

The TCR beta CDR3 regions were amplified from RNA transcripts. For the first round of RT-PCR on the TCR CDR3, the HTBI primer set was used together with the Qiagen OneStep RT-PCR kit. The libraries were constructed in a second round of multiplex PCR and then size-selected and purified. Libraries were sequenced paired-end with 100 bp reads on an Illumina HiSeq2000. Per the original workflow: SOAPnuke was used to process the raw data, with reads discarded if the reads contained adapters or uncalled bases, had a mean Phred below 15, or lacked an exact constant-primer or identifier match. COPE v1.2.5 was used to merge the high-quality paired reads, and each unique nucleotide sequence was defined as a clonotype. Clonotypes were aligned to IMGT TRBV, TRBD and TRBJ reference segments using MiTCR v1.1. The analysis included only V-J combinations with a frequency above 0.0001, which together covered more than 99% of the repertoires. The TCS score was defined as F50 (clonal expansion) divided by E x V (chaos), with BLOSUM62-based TCRdist calculated between CDR3 peptides within each V-J. Welch's t-statistics and random forest reduced roughly 540 V-J features to under 15, which were used in a naive Bayes classifier (R e1071). In TCRdb, the public reads were trimmed at Q25 with fastp and aligned with MiXCR, with productive beta chains retained. Each entry is one CDR3 protein sequence, shown with its most common DNA and genes. These V and J calls originate from TCRdb's pipeline instead of the authors' own analysis. Present in this sample are about 360,000 distinct CDR3 sequences, roughly 13% of which were seen just once. The ten most abundant clones make up roughly 8.3% of the sample.

The rearrangement joined TRBV9 to TRBJ1-1, with 8 bases matching TRBD1. The origin of this receptor is a woman under 30 with Graves' hyperthyroidism. The specimen was blood. The encoded CDR3 is CASSVMDVPGGQDTEAFF. The base sequence is TGTGCCAGCAGCGTTATGGATGTGCCAGGGGGCCAGGACACTGAAGCTTTCTTT. Outside the CDR3, residues come from the reference TRBV9 and TRBJ1-1 proteins, so the full variable domain is: DSGVTQTPKHLITATGQRVTLRCSPRSGDLSVYWYQQSLDQGLQFLIQYYNGEERAKGNILERFSAQQFPDLHSELNLSSLELGDSALYFCASSVMDVPGGQDTEAFFGQGTRLTVV.